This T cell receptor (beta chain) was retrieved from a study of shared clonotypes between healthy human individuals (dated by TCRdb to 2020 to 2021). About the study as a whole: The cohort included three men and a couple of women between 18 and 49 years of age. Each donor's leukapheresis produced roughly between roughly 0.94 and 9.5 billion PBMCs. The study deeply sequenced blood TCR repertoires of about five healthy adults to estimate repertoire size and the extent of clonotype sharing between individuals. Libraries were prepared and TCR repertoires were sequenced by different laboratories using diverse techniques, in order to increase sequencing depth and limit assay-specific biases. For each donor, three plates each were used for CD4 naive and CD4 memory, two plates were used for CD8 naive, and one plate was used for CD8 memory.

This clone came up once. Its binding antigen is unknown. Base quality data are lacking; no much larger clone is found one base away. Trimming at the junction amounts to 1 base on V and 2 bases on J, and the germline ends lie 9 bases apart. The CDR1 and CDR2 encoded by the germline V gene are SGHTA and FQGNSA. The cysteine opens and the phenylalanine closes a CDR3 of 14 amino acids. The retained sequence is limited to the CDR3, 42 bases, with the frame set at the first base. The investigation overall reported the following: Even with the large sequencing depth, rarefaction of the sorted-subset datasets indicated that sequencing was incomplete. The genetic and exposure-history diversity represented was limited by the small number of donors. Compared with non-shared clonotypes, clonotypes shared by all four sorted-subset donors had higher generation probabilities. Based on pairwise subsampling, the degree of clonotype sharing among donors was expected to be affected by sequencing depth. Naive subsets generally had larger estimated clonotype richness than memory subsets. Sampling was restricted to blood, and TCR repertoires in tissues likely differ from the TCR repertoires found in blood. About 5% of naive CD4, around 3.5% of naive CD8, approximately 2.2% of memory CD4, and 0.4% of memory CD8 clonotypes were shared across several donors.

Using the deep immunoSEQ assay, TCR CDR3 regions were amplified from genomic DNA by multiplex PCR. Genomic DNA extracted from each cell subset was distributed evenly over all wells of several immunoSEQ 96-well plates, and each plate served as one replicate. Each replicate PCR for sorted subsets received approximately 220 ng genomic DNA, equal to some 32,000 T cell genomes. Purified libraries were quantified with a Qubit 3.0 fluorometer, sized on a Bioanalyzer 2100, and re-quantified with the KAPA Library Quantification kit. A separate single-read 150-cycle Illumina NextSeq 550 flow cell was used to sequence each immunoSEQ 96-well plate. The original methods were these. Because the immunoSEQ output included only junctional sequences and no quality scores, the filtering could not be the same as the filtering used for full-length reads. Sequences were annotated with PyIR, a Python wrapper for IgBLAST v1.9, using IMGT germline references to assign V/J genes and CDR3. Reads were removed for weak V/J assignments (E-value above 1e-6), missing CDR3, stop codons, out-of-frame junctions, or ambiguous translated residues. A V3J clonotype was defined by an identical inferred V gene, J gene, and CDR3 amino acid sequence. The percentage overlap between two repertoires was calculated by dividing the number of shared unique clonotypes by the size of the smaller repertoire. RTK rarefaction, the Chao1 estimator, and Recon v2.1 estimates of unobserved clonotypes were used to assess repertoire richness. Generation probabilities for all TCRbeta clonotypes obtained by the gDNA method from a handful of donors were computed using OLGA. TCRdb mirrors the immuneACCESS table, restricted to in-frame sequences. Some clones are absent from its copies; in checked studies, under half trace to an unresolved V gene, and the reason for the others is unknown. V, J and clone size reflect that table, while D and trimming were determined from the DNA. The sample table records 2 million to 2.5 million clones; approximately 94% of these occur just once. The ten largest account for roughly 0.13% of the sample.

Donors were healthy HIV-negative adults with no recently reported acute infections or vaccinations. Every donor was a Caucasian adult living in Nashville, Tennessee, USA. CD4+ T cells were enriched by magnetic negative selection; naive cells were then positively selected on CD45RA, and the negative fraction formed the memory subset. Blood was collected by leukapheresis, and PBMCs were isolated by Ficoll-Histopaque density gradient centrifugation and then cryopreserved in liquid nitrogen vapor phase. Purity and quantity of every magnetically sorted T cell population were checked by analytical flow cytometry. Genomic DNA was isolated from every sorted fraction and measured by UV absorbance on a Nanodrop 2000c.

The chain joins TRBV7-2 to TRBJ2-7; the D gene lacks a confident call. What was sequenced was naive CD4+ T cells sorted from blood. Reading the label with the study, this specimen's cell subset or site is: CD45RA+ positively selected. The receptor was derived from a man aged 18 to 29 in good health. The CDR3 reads CASSLVSTAYEQYF. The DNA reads TGTGCCAGCAGCTTAGTATCGACCGCCTACGAGCAGTACTTC.